This T cell receptor (beta chain) was captured in a study of cytomegalovirus exposure and HLA in healthy donors (dated by TCRdb to 2015 to 2018). Some background on the complete study: According to an earlier analysis of a few hundred of the donors, about 179 million T cells yielded roughly 100 million unique TCR beta sequences and 276 Gb of sequence data. HLA typing included class I and class II loci at four-digit resolution. Roughly 300 gigabases of sequencing data and tens of millions of unique TCR sequences were included in an early release covering around 600 HLA-typed donors. The number of typed donors differed by locus: about 620-630 for A, B, C, DRB1 and DQB1; 522 for DQA1; approximately 600 for DPA1; and around 490 for DPB1. Rather than using new phenotypic data, the later analysis identified candidate immune exposures from TCR beta sequences and from how often those sequences occurred across donors. Roughly 5 DR-DQ haplotypes were handled as single units for association and clustering, since linkage in the cohort was strong. In an earlier analysis of roughly 580 of the donors, high-throughput TCR beta sequencing was used to judge whether each TCR beta V gene segment behaved as functional or pseudogenic. The T cell repertoires of roughly 660 subjects were profiled by immunosequencing and related to cytomegalovirus serostatus. A later genetic analysis used genome-wide SNP genotypes for 398 of the 666 donors, treating that subset as a discovery cohort. A separate validation cohort of 100 to 150 different subjects was used in addition to the 666-subject first cohort. Among roughly 400 genotyped donors of the cohort, an average of approximately 240,000 unique TCR beta nucleotide sequences was sequenced per donor, of which about 18% were non-productive. To study patterns of TCR occurrence, a later analysis re-analyzed previously published TCR beta repertoires from 666 donors and added high-resolution HLA genotyping. All discovery cohort repertoires had been generated on a single sequencing platform. High-throughput TCR immunosequencing, statistical association of individual TCRs with disease status, and machine learning were combined to predict cytomegalovirus infection status. The study aimed to test whether cataloging public T cell receptors could reveal signatures of past pathogen exposure. Of the 300 to 500 genotyped donors, 65% to 90% were placed in the genetic ancestry cluster associated with self-reported Caucasian donors. Donor age, sex, ethnicity and CMV serostatus were compiled together with the repertoire data.

Library preparation was by the immunoSEQ multiplex PCR assay. A mixture of 60 forward primers for TCR Vbeta segments and 13 reverse primers for TCR Jbeta segments was used in the multiplex PCR. Amplification of the CDR3 region of rearranged TCR beta genes was performed with a multiplex PCR assay on genomic DNA. Amplified TCR beta libraries were sequenced as 87-base-pair reads on the Illumina HiSeq System. The published analysis was carried out like this. Across the 600 to 700 repertoires, a later analysis counted approximately 83 million unique TCR beta chains, some 11 million of which were shared by at least two donors. A nearest-neighbor algorithm error-corrected the raw reads and collapsed the reads into unique sequences, merging closely related sequences to remove PCR and sequencing errors. CDR3 sequences were aligned to IMGT reference sequences to assign V, D and J gene segments. For a sequence to be retained, a match of at least six nucleotides to both a V gene segment and a J gene segment was required. Rearrangements were called productive when the CDR3 lacked stop codons and stayed in frame with V and J; all others were non-productive. Following IMGT convention, CDR3 was defined as the stretch from the second conserved V-encoded cysteine to the conserved J-encoded phenylalanine. Sequences without an unambiguous match to a single V gene segment were excluded from the earlier analysis of a few hundred of the donors. An earlier analysis of over 450 of the donors classified V segments as functional when productive rearrangements were above 56.7% and as segregating when the standard deviation between donors was above 5%. A statistical classification framework was built to diagnose cytomegalovirus status from the catalog of TCR beta chain sequences. A later analysis assigned V and J genes by comparing TCR nucleotide sequences with IMGT/GENE-DB human TR gene sequences. The TCRdist pipeline was used in a later analysis to assign CDR3 sequences and most-parsimonious VDJ recombination scenarios. In a later analysis, every TCR beta chain was defined by the combination of its CDR3 amino acid sequence and its V-gene family, and reads without a unique V-gene family were dropped. As a way to deal with suspected cross-contamination and a sequencing artifact, a later analysis dropped 500 to 700 nucleotide sequences that were highly shared and had low generation probability. A later analysis calculated a clonal expansion index for each public chain from normalized within-repertoire ranks of inferred template counts. Generation probabilities in a later analysis came from a VDJ recombination model fitted to out-of-frame rearrangements, and those results were checked against IGoR. In a later analysis, hypergeometric tests were used to score TCR-TCR, TCR-HLA and TCR-CMV co-occurrence, with a repertoire-size bias correction applied to TCR pairs. In a later analysis, false discovery rates were estimated by permuting HLA or CMV assignments 20 times. In a later analysis, co-occurring TCRs were grouped using DBSCAN, and TCRdist sequence similarity was added for clustering within HLA-allele-positive subsets. For co-occurrence clustering, repertoires with fewer than 30,000 or more than 120,000 public chains were excluded, along with several repertoires with anomalous nucleotide sharing. TCRdb's version of the immuneACCESS table is confined to in-frame rearrangements and falls short of the full clone set. An unresolved V gene accounts for under half of the shortfall where checked; the remainder is of unknown origin. The DNA was the basis for D and trimming; V, J and clone size are from that table. A total of approximately 130,000 clones appear in this sample, around 85% of them only once. The ten biggest clones cover about 1.8% of the sample.

What the study reported, not specific to this receptor: An association between a missense DCLRE1C variant and V-gene and J-gene trimming of TCR beta chains was found in a later genetic analysis and replicated in an independent cohort. This cohort had only TCR beta chains sequenced, and the lack of alpha or paired-chain data limited which features could be detected. Broadly in line with IMGT annotations, most TCR beta V segments showed up in productive rearrangements about 87% or about 30% of the time in an earlier analysis of around 600 of the donors. A further reported finding was that TCR beta sequences accurately predicted the HLA-A and HLA-B alleles for most subjects in the first cohort. CMV serostatus was the only immune exposure information available for the cohort. Linkage disequilibrium might explain the correlated functional status among segregating V segments, but an unknown experimental factor could not be ruled out. A later analysis associated some 17,000 TCR beta sequences with specific HLA alleles at a false discovery rate of 0.05. In a later analysis, most CMV-associated TCR beta chains were found to appear HLA-restricted, with HLA associations seemingly driven largely by CMV exposure. Across donors, most TCR sequences were observed very rarely, whereas some public TCRs were present in many individuals. The classifier was reported to diagnose cytomegalovirus status with high specificity and sensitivity in both the original and validation cohorts. Some 15 rarely observed V segments, including chromosome 9 orphons, were excluded from the earlier analysis of approximately 500 of the donors because counts were too low. A later analysis found that HLA-associated TCR beta chains were more clonally expanded and had lower generation probabilities than equally common non-associated chains. According to the authors, the approach could potentially be generalized to other disease states and immunological phenotypes. A cluster of highly shared sequence variants was judged likely to represent a technical artifact of the sequencing pipeline. In a later analysis, TCR association rates were found to vary across HLA loci, with the most associated TCRs seen for DRB1 alleles and the fewest for HLA-C alleles. Some IMGT-functional V segments, including TRBV6-2 and TRBV6-3, could not be distinguished by the 87-base-pair reads and were therefore excluded. According to a later genetic analysis, donors in an Asian-associated ancestry cluster had fewer N-insertions in productive TCRs than the approximately 690-donor mean. In the study, some 160 TCR beta chains were listed as associated with cytomegalovirus. The presence/absence analyses assumed that sequencing depth was roughly uniform across donors, and that assumption may not be true. In a later analysis, several top co-occurrence clusters were reported to appear linked to parvovirus B19, influenza, CMV and Epstein-Barr virus. Because HLA typing was unavailable for some donors at each locus, only the typed subset was used in association tests. Strong co-occurrence of HLA alleles, especially DR and DQ, made assigning TCR associations to individual alleles difficult. A few of the identified cytomegalovirus-associated TCR beta chains were confirmed in vitro to be specific for cytomegalovirus antigens.

About this clone itself: Its antigen is still unknown. No quality values exist for individual bases; no much larger clone is one base distant.

Measured from the cysteine to the phenylalanine, the CDR3 is 16 residues long. CDR3 DNA only is kept here, 48 bases in frame from base 1. The germline V gene gives CDR1 as SGHRS and CDR2 as YFSETQ. V was cut back by 2 bases and J by 0 bases, leaving a gap of 12 bases between them. In total, 500 to 700 healthy bone marrow donors made up the cohort. At the time of sampling, all cohort members were nominally healthy, though unrecorded immune exposures were likely present. The donor was CMV seronegative and belonged to the group of 380 or so seronegative cohort members. A peripheral blood sample was collected from each donor, and TCR beta sequencing was performed on peripheral blood mononuclear cells. Genomic DNA was extracted from the blood cell samples with the Qiagen DNeasy Blood Extraction Kit.

Sequenced sample: PBMCs. The chain was built from TRBV5-1 and TRBJ2-4; tentative D gene TRBD2, with 6 bases matching. This TCR derives from a boy aged 10-17 years in good health and CMV-seronegative. The CDR3 sequence is CASSLGGIVAKNIQYF. The base sequence is TGCGCCAGCAGCTTAGGAGGGATAGTAGCCAAAAACATTCAGTACTTC.